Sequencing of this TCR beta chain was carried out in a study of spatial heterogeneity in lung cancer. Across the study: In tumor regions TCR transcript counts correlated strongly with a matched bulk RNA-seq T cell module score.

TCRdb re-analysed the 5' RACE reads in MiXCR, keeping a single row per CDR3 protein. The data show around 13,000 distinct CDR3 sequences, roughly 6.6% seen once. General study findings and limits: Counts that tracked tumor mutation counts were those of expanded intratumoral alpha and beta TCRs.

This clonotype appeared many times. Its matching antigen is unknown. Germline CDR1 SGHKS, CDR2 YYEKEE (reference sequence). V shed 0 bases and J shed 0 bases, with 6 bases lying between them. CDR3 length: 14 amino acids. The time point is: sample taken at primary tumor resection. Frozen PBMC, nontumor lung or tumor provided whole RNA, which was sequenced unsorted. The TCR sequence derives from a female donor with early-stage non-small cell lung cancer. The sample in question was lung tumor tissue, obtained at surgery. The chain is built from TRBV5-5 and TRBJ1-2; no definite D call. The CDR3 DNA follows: TGTGCCAGCAGCTTGGGCAGTTCTAACTATGGCTACACCTTC. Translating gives CASSLGSSNYGYTF. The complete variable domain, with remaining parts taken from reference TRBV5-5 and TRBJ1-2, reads DAGVTQSPTHLIKTRGQQVTLRCSPISGHKSVSWYQQVLGQGPQFIFQYYEKEERGRGNFPDRFSARQFPNYSSELNVNALLLGDSALYLCASSLGSSNYGYTFGSGTRLTVV.